Shown below are 4 T cell receptor beta chains from a single sample sequenced in a study of control samples from healthy donors and cancer patients. Measured with immunoSEQ multiplex PCR; TCRdb has only the in-frame clones, and not every one. Among roughly 92,000 clones listed, around 86% were seen once. The sample comprised blood. These receptors were taken from a woman aged 45-65 years in good health.

The chain carries TRBV5-1 and TRBJ1-4; D unresolved. The germline V gene encodes CDR1 SGHRS and CDR2 YFSETQ. This CDR3 is 17 amino acids long. Trimming shortened V by 0 bases and J by 2 bases, and 14 bases separated the two germline ends. The CDR3 loop is CASSLGGSFGTNEKLFF. The CDR3 region has the DNA TGCGCCAGCAGCTTGGGCGGCTCCTTTGGGACTAATGAAAAACTGTTTTTT.

As for this clone: At one end, the junction sequence differs from germline, possibly due to a read error. This chain links TRBV12-3 or TRBV12-4 with TRBJ1-1; TRBD1 matches at 7 bases. CDR3 length: 12 amino acids. The chain's CDR3 is CASSLGDSVPSF. CDR3 nucleotide sequence: TGTGCCAGCAGTTTAGGGGACAGCGTCCCAAGTTTT.

The chain joins TRBV28 to TRBJ2-1, with 9 bases that match TRBD1. Trimming cost V 4 bases and J 0 bases; bases outside gene matches: 4. The CDR3 runs to 16 residues. The germline gives CDR1 MDHEN, CDR2 SYDVKM. CDR3 in DNA: TGTGCCAGCAGTTCCCCGACAGGGGGCTCCTACAATGAGCAGTTCTTC. Its translation: CASSSPTGGSYNEQFF.

The chain uses TRBV6-2 or TRBV6-3 and TRBJ1-4; 7 nucleotides agree with TRBD1. Germline-derived CDR1 and CDR2 are MNHEY and SVGEGT. This CDR3 is 12 amino acids long. The V segment lost 6 bases and the J segment 17 bases; nucleotides outside the gene matches: 12. CDR3 residues: CASSDRPGQPFF. The CDR3 nucleotides are TGTGCCAGCAGCGACCGTCCGGGACAGCCTTTTTTT.